A single sample gave rise to the 29 T cell receptor beta chains below, sequenced in a study of naive and memory T cell subsets. General observations from the study: Possibly reflecting memory cells re-expressing CD45RA, a few larger clonotypes occurred in naive repertoires, especially CD8.

Their antigen targets remain unknown. An equimolar mix of two oligonucleotides served as the beta constant-region primer for TRBC1 and TRBC2. The ligated cDNA underwent four PCR rounds using SP2 and nested alpha and beta constant-region primers. MiXCR, applied by TCRdb to the UMI-ligation and nested PCR reads, yields one record per CDR3 protein. The table has about 90,000 distinct CDR3 sequences, around 11% seen once; the top ten hold 0.13%. Sequencing was performed on naive CD4+ T cells from blood. All receptors come from a human donor in good health.

This chain connects TRBV5-6 to TRBJ1-2; TRBD1 matches 8 bases. The CDR3 runs 17 residues. Trimming cost V 5 bases and J 2 bases; bases outside gene matches: 14. The V gene's germline CDR1 is SGHDT and CDR2 YYEEEE. The CDR3 DNA follows: TGTGCCAGCAGTCCCTACGGGCGAGGGACAGGCAACTATGGCTACACCTTC. Protein: CASSPYGRGTGNYGYTF.

This clonotype was seen a few times. This chain joins TRBV6-2 or TRBV6-3 and TRBJ2-3, with D maybe TRBD2 (6 bases). Trimming stripped 0 bases from V and 0 bases from J, with 16 bases between. The germline gives CDR1 MNHEY, CDR2 SVGEGT. The CDR3 length is 18 residues. DNA of the CDR3: TGTGCCAGCAGTTACTCCTTCTCGCTTGCGGGGAGCACAGATACGCAGTATTTT. Protein product: CASSYSFSLAGSTDTQYF.

J is TRBJ2-7 and V is TRBV6-2 or TRBV6-3; no reliable D call. Germline V gives CDR1 MNHEY, CDR2 SVGEGT. The CDR3 loop spans 15 amino acids. The V end was cut by 0 bases, the J end by 4 bases, with 13 bases between. The CDR3 region is CASSYSFAEPYEQYF. The CDR3 DNA reads as TGTGCCAGCAGTTACTCGTTTGCAGAACCATACGAGCAGTACTTC.

Many counts were recorded for this clonotype. The chain links TRBV28 to TRBJ2-3; D is tentatively TRBD1 or TRBD2 (5 bases each). V shed 4 bases and J shed 6 bases, with 20 bases lying between them. This CDR3 is built from 16 residues. The germline CDR1 and CDR2 sequences are MDHEN and SYDVKM. The DNA for the CDR3 is TGTGCCAGCAGTTCTGGGGACCCTTTTCATACGGATACGCAGTATTTT. Its translation is CASSSGDPFHTDTQYF.

The rearrangement uses TRBV7-3 and TRBJ1-1; D is ambiguous. The CDR3 is 13 residues long. V was shortened by 5 bases and J by 1 base, with 8 bases between the two germline ends. Germline V gene data show CDR1 as SGHTA and CDR2 as FQGTGA. The CDR3 DNA is TGTGCCAGCAGCGCTAACTCGAACACTGAAGCTTTCTTT. As protein: CASSANSNTEAFF.

The chain couples TRBV12-3 or TRBV12-4 to TRBJ1-1, with D unclear. CDR3 length: 15 residues. Trimming shortened V by 2 bases and J by 3 bases, and 13 bases separated the two germline ends. The CDR3 bases are TGTGCCAGCAGTTTAAGGTGGTTATCGGACACTGAAGCTTTCTTT. Encoded protein: CASSLRWLSDTEAFF.

The gene calls are TRBV29-1 and TRBJ1-1; D not resolved. The CDR3 is 12 amino acids. Germline lookup yields CDR1 SQVTM and CDR2 ANQGSEA. The V end lost 6 bases, the J end lost 2 bases, and 10 bases lay between the germline ends. The CDR3 loop is CSVRRTNTEAFF. The CDR3 bases are TGCAGCGTGAGACGGACTAACACTGAAGCTTTCTTT.

This clonotype was recorded at least ten times. The genes are TRBV5-8 and TRBJ2-7, with a tentative D call TRBD1 (6 bases). The CDR3 runs to 16 residues. V dropped 1 base and J dropped 2 bases, with 16 bases sitting between them. Germline CDR1 SGHTS, CDR2 YDEGEE. CDR3 DNA: TGTGCCAGCAGCTTGCCCGGGACACCAAAAGCCTACGAGCAGTACTTC. It codes for CASSLPGTPKAYEQYF. Full variable domain (remainder filled in from reference TRBV5-8 and TRBJ2-7): EAGVTQSPTHLIKTRGQQATLRCSPISGHTSVYWYQQALGLGLQFLLWYDEGEERNRGNFPPRFSGRQFPNYSSELNVNALELEDSALYLCASSLPGTPKAYEQYFGPGTRLTVT.

This clonotype has ten or more counts. The V gene is TRBV24-1, the J gene TRBJ2-3; tentative D call: TRBD2 (5 bases). Germline V gene lookup returns CDR1 KGHDR and CDR2 SFDVKD. The CDR3 contains 18 residues. V lost 9 bases and J 4 bases, leaving 28 bases between the germline ends. The CDR3 nucleotides read TGTGCCACCGCCCAATCGACACGGGGATCCCTGTGGGCAGATACGCAGTATTTT. Its protein product is CATAQSTRGSLWADTQYF.

The chain couples TRBV6-2 or TRBV6-3 to TRBJ1-1, with D perhaps matching TRBD1 (5 bases). V was pared by 6 bases and J by 5 bases, with 16 bases between. Germline CDR1 MNHEY, CDR2 SVGEGT. CDR3 length: 14 amino acids. The CDR3 DNA sequence: TGTGCCAGCAGGGGACTGACCCGAGGTACTGAAGCTTTCTTT. This sequence encodes CASRGLTRGTEAFF.

This sequence joins TRBV7-9 and TRBJ1-5; D is unresolved. Germline V gene lookup returns CDR1 SEHNR and CDR2 FQNEAQ (reference sequence). Deletions cut 1 base from V and 7 bases from J, with 14 bases between. CDR3 length: 15 residues. The CDR3 protein is CASSLETGRGQPQHF. The CDR3 nucleotides read TGTGCCAGCAGCTTAGAGACTGGGCGTGGGCAGCCCCAGCATTTT.

This sequence joins TRBV12-3 or TRBV12-4 and TRBJ2-7; D may be TRBD1 (5 bases). The V end was cut by 3 bases, the J end by 4 bases, with 10 bases between. The CDR3 runs 13 residues. In DNA form, the CDR3 reads TGTGCCAGCAGTTTTGGCCGACAGTACGAGCAGTACTTC. This encodes CASSFGRQYEQYF.

The chain joins TRBV7-2 to TRBJ1-2; the D gene is possibly TRBD1 (6 bases). The CDR3 sequence is 13 residues long. V was clipped by 1 base and J by 8 bases, with 11 bases between them. Germline CDR1 is SGHTA and CDR2 is FQGNSA. CDR3: CASSLGQAVGYTF. DNA for the CDR3: TGTGCCAGCAGCTTAGGACAGGCCGTCGGCTACACCTTC.

The V and J genes are TRBV10-2 and TRBJ1-1; no definite D call. Germline CDR1 reads WSHSY; CDR2 reads SAAADI. The CDR3 is 13 amino acids. V was clipped by 4 bases and J by 1 base, with 7 bases between them. CDR3 amino acids: CASSVPGNTEAFF. The CDR3 bases are TGCGCCAGCAGTGTGCCAGGGAACACTGAAGCTTTCTTT.

V and J are TRBV5-1 and TRBJ1-1; 10 positions match TRBD1. With 5 bases clipped from V and 4 bases from J, the junction kept 5 bases outside the gene matches. The CDR3 totals 14 residues. The V gene's germline CDR1 is SGHRS and CDR2 YFSETQ. The CDR3 reads CASRSGQGGTEAFF. The CDR3 DNA reads as TGCGCCAGCAGGTCAGGACAGGGGGGCACTGAAGCTTTCTTT.

This clonotype appeared a single time. This chain uses TRBV28 with TRBJ1-5; no clear D. The CDR3 is made up of 15 amino acids. V was trimmed by 3 bases and J by 4 bases, leaving 13 bases between them. The V gene's germline CDR1 is MDHEN and CDR2 SYDVKM. The CDR3 loop reads CASSLFARGNQPQHF. The CDR3 nucleotides are TGTGCCAGCAGTTTGTTTGCCAGAGGGAATCAGCCCCAGCATTTT.

The rearrangement uses TRBV20-1 and TRBJ1-5; D is unresolved. V was cut by 3 bases and J by 1 base, with 4 bases left in between. CDR3 length: 12 residues. Germline V lookup: CDR1 DFQATT, CDR2 SNEGSKA (reference sequence). The CDR3 loop reads CSASYSNQPQHF. CDR3 DNA: TGCAGTGCTAGTTACAGCAATCAGCCCCAGCATTTT.

This clonotype turned up a few times. J is TRBJ2-7 and V is TRBV12-3 or TRBV12-4, with D uncertain. CDR3 length: 14 amino acids. With 5 bases removed from V and 2 bases from J, the gap between germline ends came to 13 bases. The CDR3 protein is CASSTEPGPYEQYF. The CDR3 DNA reads as TGTGCCAGCAGTACGGAACCGGGCCCCTACGAGCAGTACTTC.

This clonotype was picked up many times. CDR3 nucleotide sequence: TGTGCCAGCAGCCAACTCGGGGGAGGGGTCTACGAGCAGTACTTC. It codes for CASSQLGGGVYEQYF. The rearrangement joins TRBV14 to TRBJ2-7; 7 bases line up with TRBD2. The germline V gene has CDR1 SGHDN and CDR2 FVKESK. Losses at the gene ends were 2 bases for V and 3 bases for J; bases not matched to a gene: 7. CDR3 length: 15 residues.

This clonotype was observed a handful of times. The chain links TRBV12-3 or TRBV12-4 to TRBJ1-4; no reliable D call. This CDR3 is 13 amino acids long. V shed 5 bases and J shed 8 bases, with 12 bases lying between them. As DNA, the CDR3 is TGTGCCAGCAGTCCCCGCTTTGGGGAAAAACTGTTTTTT. Its protein is CASSPRFGEKLFF.

CDR3 sequence reads: CSVEEFQIYGYTF. The CDR3 nucleotides read TGCAGCGTTGAAGAGTTCCAGATCTATGGCTACACCTTC. The chain combines TRBV29-1 with TRBJ1-2; no firm D call. The CDR3 totals 13 residues. Per germline, CDR1 SQVTM and CDR2 ANQGSEA. With 0 bases removed from V and 4 bases from J, the gap between germline ends came to 9 bases.

Many counts were recorded for this clonotype. The rearrangement joins TRBV5-1 to TRBJ1-2; D is perhaps TRBD1 (6 bases). The CDR3 consists of 19 residues. Trimming removed 5 bases from V and 8 bases from J, with 34 bases in between. Germline-derived CDR1 and CDR2 are SGHRS and YFSETQ. The CDR3 region is CASRAPGGWVQQGPEGYTF. The CDR3 DNA sequence: TGCGCCAGCAGGGCCCCTGGGGGATGGGTCCAACAGGGACCCGAAGGCTACACCTTC. Using reference TRBV5-1 and TRBJ1-2 for the parts outside the CDR3, the full variable domain is KAGVTQTPRYLIKTRGQQVTLSCSPISGHRSVSWYQQTPGQGLQFLFEYFSETQRNKGNFPGRFSGRQFSNSRSEMNVSTLELGDSALYLCASRAPGGWVQQGPEGYTFGSGTRLTVV.

This clonotype was observed at least ten times. The rearrangement links TRBV12-3 or TRBV12-4 to TRBJ2-7, with 10 bases that match TRBD2. CDR3 size: 17 residues. The junction had 9 bases not matched to a gene; V was cut back by 3 bases and J by 1 base. CDR3 nucleotide sequence: TGTGCCAGCAGTTTTGGGCTAGCGGGAGATGAATCCTACGAGCAGTACTTC. It yields the protein CASSFGLAGDESYEQYF.

This clonotype was seen only a few times. The chain couples TRBV7-2 to TRBJ2-1, with 16 bases matching TRBD2. CDR1 and CDR2 from the germline V gene are SGHTA and FQGNSA. CDR3 size: 16 residues. The J segment lost 8 bases and the V segment lost 5 bases, leaving 6 bases of the junction unmatched. CDR3 nucleotides: TGTGCCAGCAGCCCAACGGGACTAGCGGGGGGGGATGAGCAGTTCTTC. This encodes CASSPTGLAGGDEQFF.

The V and J genes are TRBV18 and TRBJ1-5; the match to TRBD1 covers 7 bases. Looked up from germline, CDR1 is KGHSH and CDR2 is LQKENI. Unmatched junction bases numbered 0, after V lost 0 bases and J lost 1 base. The CDR3 length is 15 residues. CDR3 protein: CASSPPGQSNQPQHF. Here the CDR3 DNA reads TGTGCCAGCTCACCACCGGGACAGAGCAATCAGCCCCAGCATTTT.

V usage is TRBV27 and J usage is TRBJ2-3; the D gene is possibly TRBD2 (6 bases). CDR1 and CDR2 (germline): MNHEY, SMNVEV (reference sequence). The V end was cut by 2 bases, the J end by 1 base, with 13 bases between. There are 16 residues in the CDR3. The CDR3 nucleotides are TGTGCCAGCAGTTTAGATGCGGGGATTGGCACAGATACGCAGTATTTT. Encoded protein: CASSLDAGIGTDTQYF.

This clonotype was found many times. As DNA, the CDR3 is TGTGCCAGCAGTTTTAGGCAGCGGAACACTGAAGCTTTCTTT. Amino acid sequence: CASSFRQRNTEAFF. V is TRBV12-3 or TRBV12-4 and J is TRBJ1-1; D remains unclear. The CDR3 consists of 14 residues. The V end was cut by 3 bases, the J end by 1 base, with 9 bases between.

The V call is TRBV6-2 or TRBV6-3, the J call TRBJ1-5; D remains unclear. The length of the CDR3 is 17 residues. Trimming pared 2 bases from V and 5 bases from J, leaving 19 bases between. Germline loops: CDR1 MNHEY, CDR2 SVGEGT. The CDR3 DNA is TGTGCCAGCAGTTACGCAGGTAGACCCTTCGGGTATCAGCCCCAGCATTTT. Translating gives CASSYAGRPFGYQPQHF.

This clonotype appeared a few times. The chain uses TRBV4-1 and TRBJ2-2, with D tentatively TRBD2 (5 bases). Trimming left V 0 bases short and J 5 bases short, with 10 bases between. Looked up from germline, CDR1 is MGHRA and CDR2 is YSYEKL. The CDR3 runs to 15 residues. This CDR3 reads CASSQDSEITGELFF. The CDR3 nucleotides read TGCGCCAGCAGCCAAGATAGCGAGATTACCGGGGAGCTGTTTTTT.